A selection of T cell receptor beta chains follows, all from one sample in a study of cytomegalovirus exposure and HLA in healthy donors. The table came from immunoSEQ multiplex PCR; TCRdb's copy has only in-frame clones and leaves some out. The record lists some 56,000 clones, of which the ten most abundant hold 12%. The sample consisted of PBMCs. The source of these receptors is a woman in her 30s in good health and CMV-seropositive. The CDR3 runs from the conserved cysteine through the conserved F or W. The D gene is left open where the match is weak.

CDR3,DNA,V,D,J
CASKKLQDYGYTF,TGTGCCAGCAAAAAACTACAGGACTATGGCTACACCTTC,TRBV6-5,NA,TRBJ1-2
CASRAGLYNTGELFF,TGTGCCAGCAGGGCGGGACTATACAACACCGGGGAGCTGTTTTTT,TRBV6-1,TRBD2,TRBJ2-2
CASSQDLWLAGSQKYF,TGTGCCAGCAGCCAAGACCTATGGCTAGCGGGGTCTCAAAAGTACTTC,TRBV4-2,TRBD2,TRBJ2-7
CASSSGTGNQPQHF,TGTGCCAGCAGCTCAGGGACAGGAAATCAGCCCCAGCATTTT,TRBV7-9,TRBD1,TRBJ1-5
CASSLGELPDEQYF,TGTGCCAGCAGCTTAGGCGAATTGCCTGACGAGCAGTACTTC,TRBV7-2,NA,TRBJ2-7
CASRSRTDTQYF,TGTGCCAGCAGGAGCCGCACAGATACGCAGTATTTT,TRBV6-6,NA,TRBJ2-3
CASNPGQGTYEQYF,TGTGCCAGTAACCCTGGACAGGGGACCTACGAGCAGTACTTC,TRBV19,TRBD1,TRBJ2-7
CASSGRQGLAKNIQYF,TGTGCCAGTAGTGGACGACAGGGATTAGCCAAAAACATTCAGTACTTC,TRBV19,TRBD1,TRBJ2-4
CASSPLPRDEQYF,TGTGCCAGCTCACCTCTGCCTAGAGACGAGCAGTACTTC,TRBV18,NA,TRBJ2-7
CAWSVHGAGGPRGRFGEQFF,TGTGCCTGGAGTGTACACGGAGCGGGAGGGCCCCGTGGCCGGTTCGGTGAGCAGTTCTTC,TRBV30,TRBD2,TRBJ2-1
CASSLQGSEQYF,TGTGCCAGCAGCTTACAGGGTTCCGAGCAGTACTTC,TRBV7-2,NA,TRBJ2-7
CASSRTSGRLEQFF,TGTGCCAGCAGCCGGACTAGCGGGAGGTTGGAGCAGTTCTTC,TRBV4-2,TRBD2,TRBJ2-1
CASSLGQGASTEAFF,TGCGCCAGCAGCTTGGGACAGGGGGCCAGTACTGAAGCTTTCTTT,TRBV5-1,TRBD1,TRBJ1-1
CASSLGQGGTDTQYF,TGTGCCAGCAGCTTAGGACAGGGGGGTACAGATACGCAGTATTTT,TRBV7-2,TRBD1,TRBJ2-3
CASSQGQGVNTEAFF,TGCGCCAGCAGCCAAGGACAGGGGGTTAACACTGAAGCTTTCTTT,TRBV4-1,TRBD1,TRBJ1-1
CASSLVGRGPGNTIYF,TGTGCCAGCAGCTTAGTAGGAAGAGGGCCTGGAAACACCATATATTTT,TRBV7-6,NA,TRBJ1-3
CASSIDNSNQPQHF,TGTGCCAGTAGTATAGATAATAGCAATCAGCCCCAGCATTTT,TRBV19,NA,TRBJ1-5
CASSDQTGYYGYTF,TGTGCCAGCAGTGACCAGACAGGGTATTATGGCTACACCTTC,TRBV6-1,TRBD1,TRBJ1-2
CASSGGSGGGANEKLFF,TGTGCCAGCAGTGGGGGATCAGGGGGCGGAGCTAATGAAAAACTGTTTTTT,TRBV2,TRBD1,TRBJ1-4
CASSLVRQGPTGELFF,TGCGCCAGCAGCTTGGTCAGACAGGGGCCCACCGGGGAGCTGTTTTTT,TRBV5-1,TRBD1,TRBJ2-2
CASSLGQGWNQPQHF,TGTGCCAGCAGCTTGGGACAGGGGTGGAATCAGCCCCAGCATTTT,TRBV5-6,TRBD1,TRBJ1-5
CASRQLAGAGNEQFF,TGTGCCAGTAGGCAGCTAGCGGGAGCGGGGAATGAGCAGTTCTTC,TRBV19,TRBD2,TRBJ2-1
CASTGRGQEHGYTF,TGTGCCAGCACTGGGAGGGGACAGGAACATGGCTACACCTTC,TRBV5-4,TRBD1,TRBJ1-2
CASSRPNPGQGHGMSSYEQYF,TGCGCCAGCAGTCGACCAAATCCGGGACAGGGGCACGGAATGAGCTCCTACGAGCAGTACTTC,TRBV23-1,TRBD1,TRBJ2-7
CASSGTQGAGAYEQYF,TGCGCCAGCAGCGGAACGCAGGGGGCAGGTGCCTACGAGCAGTACTTC,TRBV5-1,TRBD1,TRBJ2-7
CASSIVARGGNQPQHF,TGTGCCAGTAGTATAGTGGCCAGGGGTGGAAATCAGCCCCAGCATTTT,TRBV19,NA,TRBJ1-5
CASSQGYPPEGGETQYF,TGCGCCAGCAGCCAAGGATACCCACCGGAAGGAGGGGAGACCCAGTACTTC,TRBV4-1,NA,TRBJ2-5
CATSRDATGPTYEQYF,TGTGCCACCAGCAGAGACGCGACAGGGCCCACCTACGAGCAGTACTTC,TRBV15,TRBD1,TRBJ2-7
CASSFADIAYEQYF,TGTGCCAGCAGTTTCGCCGACATCGCCTACGAGCAGTACTTC,TRBV28,NA,TRBJ2-7
CASSLARGVDTEAFF,TGTGCCAGCAGCTTAGCCAGGGGGGTGGACACTGAAGCTTTCTTT,TRBV7-9,TRBD1,TRBJ1-1
CASSPPTIRGLAGEPSTDTQYF,TGTGCCAGCTCACCACCGACCATCCGGGGACTAGCGGGGGAGCCGAGCACAGATACGCAGTATTTT,TRBV18,TRBD2,TRBJ2-3
CASSLVPTSGSTEQFF,TGTGCTAGCAGCTTAGTCCCCACTAGCGGGAGTACTGAGCAGTTCTTC,TRBV7-7,TRBD2,TRBJ2-1
CASRLAGGGTGELFF,TGTGCCAGCAGACTAGCGGGAGGCGGCACCGGGGAGCTGTTTTTT,TRBV7-3,TRBD2,TRBJ2-2
CASSPSGGTYEQYF,TGTGCCAGCAGCCCCAGCGGCGGAACCTACGAGCAGTACTTC,TRBV7-2,NA,TRBJ2-7
CASSIGLAGSYEQYF,TGCGCCAGTAGTATCGGACTAGCGGGTTCCTACGAGCAGTACTTC,TRBV4-1,TRBD2,TRBJ2-7